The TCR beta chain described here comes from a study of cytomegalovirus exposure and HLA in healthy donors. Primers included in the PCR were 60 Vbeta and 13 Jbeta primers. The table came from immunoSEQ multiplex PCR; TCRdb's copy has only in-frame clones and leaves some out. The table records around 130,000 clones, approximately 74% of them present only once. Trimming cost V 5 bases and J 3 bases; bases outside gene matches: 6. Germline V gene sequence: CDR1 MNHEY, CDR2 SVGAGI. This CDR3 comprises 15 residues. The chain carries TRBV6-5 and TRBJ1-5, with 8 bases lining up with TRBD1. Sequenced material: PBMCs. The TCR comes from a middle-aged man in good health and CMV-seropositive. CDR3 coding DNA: TGTGCCAGCAGTCCCGGACAGGGCACCAATCAGCCCCAGCATTTT. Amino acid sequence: CASSPGQGTNQPQHF.